This T cell receptor beta chain was captured by sequencing in a study of T cells after yellow fever vaccination. Study-level background: In the case of low-cell-number fractions, SMART-Seq v4 Ultra Low Input was used for preparation.

Whole-study results and caveats: Subsequent booster samples again held most clones from primary vaccination (roughly 96% CD4, over 80% CD8).

5'RACE template switching generated TCR cDNA, adding a universal primer site and UMIs. Each CDR3 protein gets one entry after TCRdb re-called the 5' RACE reads with MiXCR. The profile shows hundreds of thousands of distinct CDR3 sequences, roughly 14% of them singletons. In the case of this clonotype: As yet, its antigen is unknown.

Germline V gene sequence: CDR1 SGHAT, CDR2 FQNNGV. This CDR3 comprises 17 residues. With V trimmed by 5 bases and J by 8 bases, 21 bases remained unmatched. The receptor was derived from a man between 25 and 39 years old who received the YFV17D yellow fever vaccine. The sample in question was PBMCs, obtained on the day of the yellow fever booster vaccination. The gene calls are TRBV11-2 and TRBJ2-7; the match to TRBD1 covers 7 bases. The CDR3 bases are TGTGCCAGCAGCCGTGGGACAGCCATCCCCGAGTTGGTGAAGCAGTACTTC. Protein sequence: CASSRGTAIPELVKQYF.